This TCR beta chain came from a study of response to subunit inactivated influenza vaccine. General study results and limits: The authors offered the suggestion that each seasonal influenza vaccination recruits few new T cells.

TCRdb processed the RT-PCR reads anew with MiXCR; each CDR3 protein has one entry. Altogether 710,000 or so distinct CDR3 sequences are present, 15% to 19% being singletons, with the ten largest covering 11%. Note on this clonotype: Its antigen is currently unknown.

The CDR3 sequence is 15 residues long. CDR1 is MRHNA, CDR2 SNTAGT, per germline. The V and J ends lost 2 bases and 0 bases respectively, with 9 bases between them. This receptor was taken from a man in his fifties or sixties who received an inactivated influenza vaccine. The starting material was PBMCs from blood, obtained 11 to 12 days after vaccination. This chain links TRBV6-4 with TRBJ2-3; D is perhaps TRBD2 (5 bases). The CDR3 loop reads CASSDAGESTDTQYF. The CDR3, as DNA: TGTGCCAGCAGTGACGCCGGGGAAAGCACAGATACGCAGTATTTT.